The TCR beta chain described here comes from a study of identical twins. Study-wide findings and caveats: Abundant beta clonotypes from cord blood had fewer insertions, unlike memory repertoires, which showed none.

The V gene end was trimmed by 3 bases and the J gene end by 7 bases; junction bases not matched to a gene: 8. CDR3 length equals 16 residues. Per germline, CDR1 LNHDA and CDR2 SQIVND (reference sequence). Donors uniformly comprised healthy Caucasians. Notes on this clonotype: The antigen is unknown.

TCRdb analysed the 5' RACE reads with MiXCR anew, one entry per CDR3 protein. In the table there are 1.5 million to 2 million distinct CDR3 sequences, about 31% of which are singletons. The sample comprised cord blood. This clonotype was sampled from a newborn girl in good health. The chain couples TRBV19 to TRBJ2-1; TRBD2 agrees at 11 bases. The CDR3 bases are TGTGCCAGTAGTATTTTTGCTAGCGGGGGGTTGAATGAGCAGTTCTTC. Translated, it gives CASSIFASGGLNEQFF.